The source of this TCR beta chain is a study of cytomegalovirus exposure and HLA in healthy donors. From germline, CDR1 is ENHRY and CDR2 SYGVKD. This CDR3 is built from 13 residues. The ends lost 8 bases at V and 3 bases at J; junction bases unmatched: 6. Use of 60 Vbeta and 13 Jbeta primers characterized the PCR. Sequencing used immunoSEQ multiplex PCR; TCRdb keeps in-frame clones, though not all of them. The sample carries over 95,000 clones, about 80% recorded once. The material sequenced was PBMCs. The chain joins TRBV10-3 to TRBJ1-2, with 7 bases identical to TRBD1. This TCR derives from a woman between 25 and 40 years old in good health and CMV-seropositive. The CDR3 nucleotides are TGTGCCATCCAGGGGGGACAGTACTATGGCTACACCTTC. Residues: CAIQGGQYYGYTF.